The 21 T cell receptor beta chains listed next were all sequenced from one sample in a study of human T cells and chemical hapten exposure. Time point defined: patch test 1, 2 weeks after DPC sensitization. As to treatment: therapeutic diphenylcyclopropenone sensitization with weekly scalp DPC. Total RNA came from unfractionated whole blood. MiXCR, applied by TCRdb to the RACE reads, yields one record per CDR3 protein. Of roughly 34,000 distinct CDR3 sequences listed, roughly 6.4% are singletons. The specimen comprised whole blood, sampled in connection with sensitization to the hapten diphenylcyclopropenone (DPC). These receptors all stem from a woman aged 30 to 39 with alopecia areata. Some clones in this sample may be carry-over from other donors' samples.

Only a few counts were recorded for this clonotype. The CDR3 is CASSLAGSGYGYTF. The CDR3 bases are TGCGCCAGCAGCTTGGCCGGGTCAGGGTATGGCTACACCTTC. The chain combines TRBV5-1 with TRBJ1-2, with TRBD1 as a possible D gene (5 bases). The germline gives CDR1 SGHRS, CDR2 YFSETQ. CDR3 length: 14 residues. V was shortened by 0 bases and J by 5 bases, with 11 bases between the two germline ends.

V is TRBV12-3 or TRBV12-4 and J is TRBJ1-1; D unclear. V lost 4 bases and J 4 bases, leaving 16 bases between the germline ends. CDR3 length equals 15 residues. The CDR3 sequence: CASSSLVWGSTEAFF. In DNA form, the CDR3 reads TGTGCCAGCAGTTCTCTGGTCTGGGGTAGCACTGAAGCTTTCTTT.

This clonotype was observed at least ten times. The chain carries TRBV7-6 and TRBJ2-7; 7 bases match TRBD2. The CDR3 spans 15 residues. Trimming took 5 bases from V and 5 from J; bases not matched to a gene: 12. The germline gives CDR1 SGHVS, CDR2 FNYEAQ. CDR3 bases: TGTGCCAGCAGCCCCATCGGGGGGTCTGGGGACGAGCAGTACTTC. Protein: CASSPIGGSGDEQYF.

This clonotype was seen ten or more times. V and J are TRBV6-4 and TRBJ1-5, with D possibly TRBD1 on 6 matching bases. Germline V lookup: CDR1 MRHNA, CDR2 SNTAGT. The CDR3 has 17 amino acids. The V and J ends lost 3 bases and 4 bases respectively, with 19 bases between them. This CDR3 reads CASSDLPGTTENQPQHF. The CDR3 nucleotides are TGTGCCAGCAGTGATCTTCCCGGGACAACGGAGAATCAGCCCCAGCATTTT.

The chain carries TRBV12-3 or TRBV12-4 and TRBJ1-1, with a tentative D call TRBD1 (5 bases). Trimming left V 4 bases short and J 1 base short, with 13 bases between. CDR3 length: 15 amino acids. The CDR3 bases are TGTGCCAGCAGTTACCGGGGGTCGAAGAACACTGAAGCTTTCTTT. It yields the protein CASSYRGSKNTEAFF.

The genes are TRBV7-9 and TRBJ1-4; the D is unclear. The V end lost 2 bases, the J end lost 8 bases, and 15 bases lay between the germline ends. This CDR3 has 15 amino acids. CDR1 is SEHNR, CDR2 FQNEAQ, per germline (reference sequence). The CDR3 DNA reads TGTGCCAGCAGCTTAAGTGGCGGGGTAGGCGAAAAACTGTTTTTT. It yields the protein CASSLSGGVGEKLFF.

This clonotype came up a few times. The chain joins TRBV28 to TRBJ1-6, with D uncertain. The germline V gene encodes CDR1 MDHEN and CDR2 SYDVKM. CDR3 length: 12 residues. V dropped 4 bases and J dropped 8 bases, with 6 bases sitting between them. The CDR3 nucleotides read TGTGCCAGCAGTTCGAAGGATTCACCCCTCCACTTT. Protein sequence: CASSSKDSPLHF.

This clonotype was recorded a few times. V gene TRBV12-3 or TRBV12-4 combines with J gene TRBJ1-1; 7 positions agree with TRBD1. V lost 7 bases to trimming and J lost 4 bases; unmatched junction nucleotides: 9. This CDR3 region has 14 residues. The CDR3 region is CASKLQGRITEAFF. DNA of the CDR3: TGTGCCAGCAAGCTACAGGGGAGAATCACTGAAGCTTTCTTT.

The table lists this clonotype with a few counts. The chain recombines TRBV11-2 with TRBJ2-3; TRBD2 matches 9 bases. Losses at the gene ends were 2 bases for V and 0 bases for J; bases not matched to a gene: 12. CDR3 size: 19 residues. Germline CDR1 and CDR2: SGHAT and FQNNGV. The DNA for the CDR3 is TGTGCCAGCAGCTTACCCCTTGGTAGCGGGGGTCCGAGCACAGATACGCAGTATTTT. Translation: CASSLPLGSGGPSTDTQYF.

J is TRBJ2-3 and V is TRBV7-3; 9 bases match TRBD2. The CDR3 contains 17 residues. Trimming took 2 bases from V and 1 from J; bases not matched to a gene: 7. CDR1 and CDR2 from the germline V gene are SGHTA and FQGTGA. The chain's CDR3 is CASSLQGLAGRTDTQYF. CDR3 in DNA: TGTGCCAGCAGCTTACAGGGTCTAGCGGGGCGCACAGATACGCAGTATTTT.

The gene calls are TRBV30 and TRBJ1-5; the D is unclear. V was pared by 5 bases and J by 1 base, with 15 bases between. Germline CDR1 is GTSNPN and CDR2 is SVGIG (reference sequence). This CDR3 has 15 residues. The CDR3: CAWAPGYSSNQPQHF. CDR3 bases: TGTGCCTGGGCCCCGGGTTATTCAAGCAATCAGCCCCAGCATTTT. The full variable domain, in which reference TRBV30 and TRBJ1-5 provide the parts outside the CDR3, is SQTIHQWPATLVQPVGSPLSLECTVEGTSNPNLYWYRQAAGRGLQLLFYSVGIGQISSEVPQNLSASRPQDRQFILSSKKLLLSDSGFYLCAWAPGYSSNQPQHFGDGTRLSIL.

This clonotype has a handful of counts. This chain joins TRBV10-3 and TRBJ2-7; no definite D call. V was shortened by 8 bases and J by 1 base, with 9 bases between the two germline ends. Germline V gives CDR1 ENHRY, CDR2 SYGVKD. This CDR3 region has 12 residues. In DNA, the CDR3 is TGTGCCATCGGCGGTGCTTCCTACGAGCAGTACTTC. Translating it yields CAIGGASYEQYF.

This clonotype was recorded a few times. The chain employs TRBV15 and TRBJ2-1; D might be TRBD1 (6 bases). CDR3 size: 16 residues. Germline CDR1 is LNHNV and CDR2 is YYDKDF (reference sequence). With 1 base removed from V and 12 bases from J, the gap between germline ends came to 22 bases. The CDR3 sequence: CATSRGTEMYNERQFF. The CDR3 DNA reads TGTGCCACCAGCAGAGGGACAGAAATGTACAATGAGCGGCAGTTCTTC.

This clonotype occurred many times. This chain connects TRBV18 to TRBJ2-7; 9 bases agree with TRBD2. Germline CDR1 is KGHSH and CDR2 is LQKENI. CDR3 length: 16 residues. With 3 bases clipped from V and 2 bases from J, the junction kept 8 bases outside the gene matches. The chain's CDR3 is CASSPPFQRGAYEQYF. CDR3 sequence (DNA): TGTGCCAGCTCACCGCCCTTTCAGCGGGGGGCCTACGAGCAGTACTTC.

This clonotype was detected a few times. This chain uses TRBV5-5 with TRBJ2-7; no firm D call. The CDR3 is 14 amino acids. V dropped 4 bases and J dropped 3 bases, with 14 bases sitting between them. Germline V lookup: CDR1 SGHKS, CDR2 YYEKEE (reference sequence). CDR3 amino acids: CASSPETGYYEQYF. CDR3 sequence (DNA): TGTGCCAGCAGCCCCGAGACCGGTTACTACGAGCAGTACTTC.

The genes are TRBV30 and TRBJ2-3, with D tentatively TRBD2 (6 bases). Between the trimmed V and J ends, which lost 0 bases and 2 bases, there was a span of 12 bases. CDR1 and CDR2 from the germline V gene are GTSNPN and SVGIG (reference sequence). The CDR3 covers 15 residues. This CDR3 reads CAWSVGGDPTDTQYF. CDR3 DNA: TGTGCCTGGAGTGTAGGAGGGGACCCCACAGATACGCAGTATTTT.

Only a few counts were recorded for this clonotype. The CDR3: CASSRGQGNTEAFF. The DNA of the CDR3 is TGTGCCAGCAGCCGAGGACAGGGGAACACTGAAGCTTTCTTT. The chain joins TRBV6-2 or TRBV6-3 to TRBJ1-1; 8 bases are shared with TRBD1. CDR1 and CDR2 (germline): MNHEY, SVGEGT. This CDR3 region has 14 residues. Trimming took 6 bases from V and 1 from J; bases not matched to a gene: 4.

This clonotype was seen at least ten times. The V call is TRBV12-3 or TRBV12-4, the J call TRBJ2-3, with D hard to call. The CDR3 extends over 13 amino acids. V was clipped by 5 bases and J by 6 bases, with 12 bases between them. For the CDR3, the DNA is TGTGCCAGCAGTGCTGGCATGGCCGATACGCAGTATTTT. It translates to CASSAGMADTQYF.

The sample holds a few counts of this clonotype. The chain combines TRBV2 with TRBJ1-2; D might be TRBD1 (5 bases). Trimming cost V 4 bases and J 2 bases, with 11 bases left between them. There are 14 residues in the CDR3. CDR1 and CDR2 (germline): SNHLY, FYNNEI. The CDR3 DNA follows: TGTGCCAGCAGTGCCAGACAGACGAACTATGGCTACACCTTC. Translated: CASSARQTNYGYTF.

This clonotype was recorded many times. The chain employs TRBV9 and TRBJ2-3; D gene unclear. The V gene lost 3 bases and the J gene lost 4 bases, with 12 bases spanning the gap. The CDR3 is 14 amino acids. The V gene's germline CDR1 is SGDLS and CDR2 YYNGEE. The CDR3 sequence is CASSGRGLADTQYF. CDR3 sequence (DNA): TGTGCCAGCAGCGGGAGAGGATTGGCAGATACGCAGTATTTT.

The sample holds many counts of this clonotype. The rearrangement joins TRBV6-2 or TRBV6-3 to TRBJ1-1, with D hard to call. Germline V gene data show CDR1 as MNHEY and CDR2 as SVGEGT. Trimming stripped 2 bases from V and 0 bases from J, with 4 bases between. This CDR3 has 13 amino acids. This CDR3 reads CASSYRLNTEAFF. CDR3 DNA sequence: TGTGCCAGCAGTTACCGCCTGAACACTGAAGCTTTCTTT.